Listed here are 18 T cell receptor beta chains from one sample, sequenced in a study of OX40 agonist ivuxolimab in advanced cancers. Only in-frame clones appear in the TCRdb table, and some are missing; sequencing was by immunoSEQ multiplex PCR. This table has 50,000 or so clones, around nine tenths appearing once. The sample in question was CD4+ or CD8+ T cells sorted from blood, obtained in a trial of the OX40 agonist ivuxolimab. The receptors here all came from an adult with an advanced solid tumor such as melanoma, head and neck, liver or kidney cancer.

This clone was picked up one time. The chain employs TRBV6-5 and TRBJ2-1; 7 bases map to TRBD1. This CDR3 contains 12 residues. J lost 12 bases, V lost 5 bases, and 7 bases had no gene match. CDR1 and CDR2 from the germline V gene are MNHEY and SVGAGI. CDR3: CASSTGTVRQFF. Written as DNA, the CDR3 is TGTGCCAGCAGTACGGGGACAGTACGGCAGTTCTTC.

V is TRBV6-1 and J is TRBJ2-7; TRBD1 agrees at 7 bases. Per the germline V gene, CDR1 is MNHNS and CDR2 is SASEGT. There are 13 residues in the CDR3. V shed 4 bases, J shed 3 bases, and the junction held 3 bases outside the gene matches. CDR3 protein: CASSGTGYYEQYF. CDR3 nucleotide sequence: TGTGCCAGCAGTGGGACAGGATACTACGAGCAGTACTTC.

This clone was counted a few times. The chain combines TRBV6-1 with TRBJ1-5; 10 bases line up with TRBD1. This CDR3 is 15 amino acids long. The germline V gene encodes CDR1 MNHNS and CDR2 SASEGT. V lost 7 bases and J lost 5; bases outside the gene matches: 8. In DNA, the CDR3 is TGTGCCAGCATCGCCGGGACAGGGGCCCATCAGCCCCAGCATTTT. It specifies CASIAGTGAHQPQHF.

In nucleotides, the CDR3 is TGTGCCAGCAGTTTAGCGGGGGCGAACACCGGGGAGCTGTTTTTT. Its translation: CASSLAGANTGELFF. The chain has TRBV28 and TRBJ2-2, with TRBD2 matching 7 bases. Per the germline V gene, CDR1 is MDHEN and CDR2 is SYDVKM. The V gene end was trimmed by 2 bases and the J gene end by 0 bases; junction bases not matched to a gene: 0. The CDR3 has 15 residues.

This rearrangement joins TRBV30 to TRBJ2-5; the D call may be TRBD1 or TRBD2 (5 bases each). CDR3 length equals 14 residues. CDR1 GTSNPN and CDR2 SVGIG come from the germline V gene (reference sequence). Trimming removed 3 bases at V and 4 bases at J, with 15 bases between. The CDR3 loop is CAWRSLGTLETQYF. The DNA of the CDR3 is TGTGCCTGGAGGTCCCTCGGGACGCTAGAGACCCAGTACTTC. Combining the CDR3 with reference TRBV30 and TRBJ2-5 gives the whole variable domain SQTIHQWPATLVQPVGSPLSLECTVEGTSNPNLYWYRQAAGRGLQLLFYSVGIGQISSEVPQNLSASRPQDRQFILSSKKLLLSDSGFYLCAWRSLGTLETQYFGPGTRLLVL.

CDR3 DNA: TGTGCCAGCAGCAAAATAGGGCGGGAAGAGACCCAGTACTTC. It is translated as CASSKIGREETQYF. J is TRBJ2-5 and V is TRBV21-1; the D call TRBD2 from the table was never checked on the DNA. TRBV21-1 constitutes a pseudogene. The CDR3 is 14 residues long.

V usage is TRBV30 and J usage is TRBJ2-5, with 8 bases that match TRBD2. After removal of 1 base from V and 5 bases from J, the junction contained 9 bases not matched to a gene. Germline values: CDR1 GTSNPN, CDR2 SVGIG (reference sequence). The length of the CDR3 is 15 residues. The chain's CDR3 is CAWSALAGPSETQYF. DNA of the CDR3: TGTGCCTGGAGTGCGCTAGCGGGTCCGTCGGAGACCCAGTACTTC.

This chain links TRBV2 with TRBJ2-2, with D hard to call. Trimming stripped 7 bases from V and 8 bases from J, with 23 bases between. The CDR3 runs to 16 residues. The germline CDR1 and CDR2 sequences are SNHLY and FYNNEI. For the CDR3, the DNA is TGTGCCAGCATTATCCGTGTAGTGGTGGAAGTGGGGGAGCTGTTTTTT. This encodes CASIIRVVVEVGELFF.

The rearrangement joins TRBV5-4 to TRBJ2-2; 9 nucleotides match TRBD1. The CDR3 spans 16 residues. J was trimmed by 5 bases and V by 0 bases; bases with no gene match: 5. Germline V gives CDR1 SGHNT, CDR2 YYREEE (reference sequence). CDR3 nucleotides: TGTGCCAGCAGCTTGGTTGGGACAGGGCGTACCGGGGAGCTGTTTTTT. This encodes CASSLVGTGRTGELFF.

This clone was seen a single time. The J gene is TRBJ2-7, the V gene TRBV5-6; 7 bases align to TRBD2. J gave up 3 bases and V 5 bases, and 11 bases lay outside the gene matches. Germline V CDR1 and CDR2: SGHDT, YYEEEE. CDR3 length: 15 residues. Here the CDR3 DNA reads TGTGCCAGCAGTTTTTTGGAGCGGGACTACTACGAGCAGTACTTC. It is translated as CASSFLERDYYEQYF.

The chain links TRBV5-1 to TRBJ2-3; no clear D gene. Germline loops: CDR1 SGHRS, CDR2 YFSETQ. This CDR3 is 13 amino acids long. The V end was cut by 0 bases, the J end by 1 base, with 3 bases between. CDR3 DNA: TGCGCCAGCAGCTTGGTAGGCACAGATACGCAGTATTTT. As protein: CASSLVGTDTQYF.

This chain uses TRBV5-1 with TRBJ2-3, with D maybe TRBD2 (6 bases). The CDR3 consists of 15 residues. Trimming shortened V by 3 bases and J by 0 bases, and 11 bases separated the two germline ends. Germline V CDR1 and CDR2: SGHRS, YFSETQ. This CDR3 is CASSSRGASTDTQYF. The CDR3 DNA follows: TGCGCCAGCAGCTCCCGCGGGGCCAGCACAGATACGCAGTATTTT.

V gene TRBV9 combines with J gene TRBJ2-1; D gene unclear. The V end lost 4 bases, the J end lost 1 base, and 9 bases lay between the germline ends. Germline V gene data show CDR1 as SGDLS and CDR2 as YYNGEE. CDR3 length: 14 amino acids. CDR3 loop: CASSPGPSYNEQFF. CDR3 DNA: TGTGCCAGCAGCCCTGGGCCATCCTACAATGAGCAGTTCTTC.

The V call is TRBV6-4, the J call TRBJ2-4; tentative D call: TRBD2 (5 bases). The CDR3 runs 14 residues. The germline CDR1 and CDR2 sequences are MRHNA and SNTAGT. V was trimmed by 2 bases and J by 8 bases, leaving 13 bases between them. CDR3 in DNA: TGTGCCAGCAGTGACAACGGGGATGGGGACATTCAGTACTTC. Encoded protein: CASSDNGDGDIQYF.

V usage is TRBV15 and J usage is TRBJ2-5; 14 bases match TRBD2. The ends lost 2 bases at V and 4 bases at J; junction bases unmatched: 6. The CDR3 consists of 17 residues. The germline V gene has CDR1 LNHNV and CDR2 YYDKDF (reference sequence). This CDR3 is CATSRNTGTSGRETQYF. The CDR3, as DNA: TGTGCCACCAGCAGAAATACCGGGACTAGCGGGAGAGAGACCCAGTACTTC.

The CDR3 loop reads CASSLGASRVYEQYF. CDR3 DNA: TGCGCCAGCAGCTTGGGGGCGAGCCGGGTCTACGAGCAGTACTTC. This sequence joins TRBV5-1 and TRBJ2-7; D is unresolved. V was cut by 0 bases and J by 3 bases, with 13 bases left in between. Germline values: CDR1 SGHRS, CDR2 YFSETQ. The CDR3 runs to 15 residues.

This clone came up a few times. This sequence joins TRBV10-2 and TRBJ2-5; D perhaps matches TRBD2 (6 bases). V lost 1 base, J lost 5 bases, and 23 bases lay in between. CDR1 WSHSY and CDR2 SAAADI come from the germline V gene. The CDR3 has 18 amino acids. CDR3 amino acids: CASSELSGRGKSTETQYF. The DNA for the CDR3 is TGCGCCAGCAGTGAGTTGTCCGGGAGAGGAAAGTCAACGGAGACCCAGTACTTC.

The chain couples TRBV5-4 to TRBJ2-7; 9 nucleotides align to TRBD2. The ends lost 2 bases at V and 1 base at J; junction bases unmatched: 1. Germline CDR1 reads SGHNT; CDR2 reads YYREEE (reference sequence). CDR3 length: 14 amino acids. The CDR3 DNA follows: TGTGCCAGCAGCTTCGCGGGGGGGTCCTACGAGCAGTACTTC. This encodes CASSFAGGSYEQYF.